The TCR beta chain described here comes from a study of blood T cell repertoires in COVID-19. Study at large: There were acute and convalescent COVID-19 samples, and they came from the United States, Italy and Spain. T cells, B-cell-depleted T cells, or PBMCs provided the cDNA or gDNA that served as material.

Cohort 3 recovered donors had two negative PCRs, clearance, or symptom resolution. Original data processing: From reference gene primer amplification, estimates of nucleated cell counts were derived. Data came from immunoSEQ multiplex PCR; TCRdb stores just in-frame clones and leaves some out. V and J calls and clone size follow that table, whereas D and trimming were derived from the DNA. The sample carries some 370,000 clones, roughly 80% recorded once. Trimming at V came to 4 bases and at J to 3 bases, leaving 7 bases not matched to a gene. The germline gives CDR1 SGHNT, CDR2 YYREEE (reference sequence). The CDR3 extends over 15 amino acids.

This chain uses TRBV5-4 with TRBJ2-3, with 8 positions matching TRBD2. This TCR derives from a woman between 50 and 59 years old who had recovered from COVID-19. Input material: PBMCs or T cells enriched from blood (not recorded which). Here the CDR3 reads CASSDGTRLTDTQYF. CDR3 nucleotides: TGTGCCAGCAGCGATGGGACTAGACTTACAGATACGCAGTATTTT.